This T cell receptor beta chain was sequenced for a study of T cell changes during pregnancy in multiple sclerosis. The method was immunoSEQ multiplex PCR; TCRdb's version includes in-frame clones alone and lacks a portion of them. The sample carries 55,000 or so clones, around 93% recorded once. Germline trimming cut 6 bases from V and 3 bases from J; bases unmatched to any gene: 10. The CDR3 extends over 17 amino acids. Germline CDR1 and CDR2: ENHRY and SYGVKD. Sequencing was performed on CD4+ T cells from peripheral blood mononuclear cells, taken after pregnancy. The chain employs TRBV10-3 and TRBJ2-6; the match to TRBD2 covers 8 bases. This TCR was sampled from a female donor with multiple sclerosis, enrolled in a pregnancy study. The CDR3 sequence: CAIRPGLEGRGANVLTF. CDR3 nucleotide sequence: TGTGCCATCAGACCGGGACTAGAAGGGCGTGGGGCCAACGTCCTGACTTTC.